This T cell receptor beta chain is from a study of blood T cells in healthy people across ages. Whole-study results and caveats: Researchers report that TCR beta diversity correlated strongly with naive T cell percentage. Because donor CMV status was unknown, expanded clonotype changes were possibly confounded.

CDR3 length: 15 amino acids. Trimming cost V 3 bases and J 3 bases; bases outside gene matches: 7. Germline CDR1 and CDR2: LGHDT and YNNKEL (reference sequence). The authors ran a second PCR of about 7 to 12 cycles using a sample-barcoded 5' primer and a J-beta primer mix. MiXCR was run by TCRdb on the 5' RACE reads, yielding one entry per CDR3 protein. The repertoire holds 550,000 to 750,000 distinct CDR3 sequences, with 20% to 25% as singletons. A note on this clonotype: The antigen remains unidentified.

Healthy Caucasian individuals from Russia aged about 6 to 100 were enrolled as donors. What was sequenced was blood. This clonotype was obtained from a man in his 70s in good health. V is TRBV3-1 and J is TRBJ2-7; TRBD1 agrees at 8 bases. CDR3 protein: CASSQSRGPGYEQYF. The CDR3 coding sequence is TGTGCCAGCAGCCAGTCCAGGGGGCCCGGCTACGAGCAGTACTTC.